Listed below are T cell receptor beta chains from one sample, sequenced in a study of cytomegalovirus exposure and HLA in healthy donors. The data were produced by immunoSEQ multiplex PCR, yet TCRdb's version contains in-frame clones alone and is incomplete. The table lists some 120,000 clones, approximately 89% of them singletons. The sample taken for sequencing was PBMCs. These TCRs come from a woman aged 18 to 35 in good health and CMV-seronegative. CDR3s include the opening cysteine and the closing phenylalanine or tryptophan. A D gene is named only where the DNA matches it firmly. Expanded clones get a size class; other rows say once, few or many, or leave the size out.

J | V | D | size | CDR3 | DNA
TRBJ2-2 | TRBV30 | TRBD2 | . | CAWSVLSLAGSTGELFF | TGTGCCTGGAGTGTACTATCACTAGCGGGTTCCACCGGGGAGCTGTTTTTT
TRBJ2-3 | TRBV27 | TRBD2 | once | CASSHPASGGATDTQYF | TGTGCCAGCAGTCACCCCGCTAGCGGGGGGGCGACAGATACGCAGTATTTT
TRBJ1-1 | TRBV30 | TRBD1 | . | CAWTSDRVTEAFF | TGTGCCTGGACCTCAGACAGGGTTACTGAAGCTTTCTTT
TRBJ2-7 | TRBV18 | . | . | CASSPPQGSSYEQYF | TGTGCCAGCTCACCACCCCAGGGCTCCTCCTACGAGCAGTACTTC
TRBJ1-2 | TRBV19 | TRBD1 | . | CASSEQGWAGAPRGYTF | TGTGCCAGTAGTGAACAGGGGTGGGCAGGGGCTCCGCGTGGCTACACCTTC
TRBJ2-1 | TRBV4-3 | TRBD2 | . | CASSQAPGGVAGVYEQFF | TGCGCCAGCAGCCAAGCCCCAGGAGGAGTAGCGGGAGTCTATGAGCAGTTCTTC
TRBJ2-1 | TRBV7-6 | TRBD2 | . | CASSLGASGRAFGEQFF | TGTGCCAGCAGCTTAGGGGCTAGCGGGAGGGCCTTTGGTGAGCAGTTCTTC
TRBJ2-5 | TRBV7-2 | . | . | CASSLNLGGTQYF | TGTGCCAGCAGCTTAAACCTGGGAGGGACCCAGTACTTC
TRBJ1-3 | TRBV9 | . | few | CASSVAVSGNTIYF | TGTGCCAGCAGCGTAGCAGTCTCTGGAAACACCATATATTTT
TRBJ2-1 | TRBV19 | . | . | CASGPLADLPYNEQFF | TGTGCCAGTGGCCCCTTAGCGGACCTCCCCTACAATGAGCAGTTCTTC
TRBJ2-2 | TRBV11-2 | TRBD2 | . | CASSPTGGRELFF | TGTGCCAGCAGCCCTACGGGGGGACGGGAGCTGTTTTTT
TRBJ2-6 | TRBV5-1 | . | once | CASSLWAGAGANVLTF | TGCGCCAGCAGCTTGTGGGCGGGGGCCGGGGCCAACGTCCTGACTTTC
TRBJ1-1 | TRBV7-2 | TRBD1 | . | CASSSPHRGFTEAFF | TGTGCCAGCAGCTCCCCCCACAGGGGGTTTACTGAAGCTTTCTTT
TRBJ2-1 | TRBV28 | TRBD2 | . | CASSFMIKRESSYNEQFF | TGTGCCAGCAGTTTTATGATAAAGCGGGAAAGCTCCTACAATGAGCAGTTCTTC
TRBJ2-2 | TRBV5-1 | TRBD1 | . | CASSQGTGDTGELFF | TGCGCCAGCAGCCAAGGGACAGGGGACACCGGGGAGCTGTTTTTT
TRBJ1-1 | TRBV10-3 | . | few | CAISSGGDTEAFF | TGTGCCATCAGTTCCGGGGGTGACACTGAAGCTTTCTTT
TRBJ1-1 | TRBV5-1 | . | . | CASSLDRVTEAFF | TGCGCCAGCAGCTTGGACAGAGTCACTGAAGCTTTCTTT
TRBJ2-3 | TRBV5-8 | TRBD2 | . | CASSSQSGGVILSTDTQYF | TGTGCCAGCAGCTCCCAGAGCGGGGGAGTAATCCTAAGCACAGATACGCAGTATTTT
TRBJ1-3 | TRBV19 | . | . | CASSPGQFFSGNTIYF | TGTGCCAGTAGTCCCGGACAGTTCTTCTCTGGAAACACCATATATTTT
TRBJ1-2 | TRBV7-2 | TRBD1 | . | CASSRTSGTGGRDGYTF | TGTGCCAGCAGCCGGACTTCCGGGACAGGGGGCCGGGATGGCTACACCTTC
TRBJ2-1 | TRBV28 | TRBD2 | . | CASREGTSFYNEQFF | TGTGCCAGCAGGGAGGGGACTAGCTTCTACAATGAGCAGTTCTTC
TRBJ2-3 | TRBV5-1 | . | . | CASSLTGKGADTQYF | TGCGCCAGCAGCTTAACAGGGAAAGGTGCAGATACGCAGTATTTT
TRBJ2-3 | TRBV10-3 | TRBD1 | . | CATRDRGRLTDTQYF | TGTGCCACCAGGGACAGGGGGCGCCTCACAGATACGCAGTATTTT
TRBJ2-2 | TRBV5-1 | . | . | CASSRGSNTGELFF | TGCGCCAGCAGCCGGGGATCGAACACCGGGGAGCTGTTTTTT
TRBJ2-2 | TRBV14 | . | . | CASSQALVVGELFF | TGTGCCAGCAGCCAAGCTCTAGTGGTCGGGGAGCTGTTTTTT
TRBJ1-5 | TRBV28 | TRBD1 | . | CASRRGQGRQPQHF | TGTGCCAGCAGACGGGGACAGGGGCGACAGCCCCAGCATTTT
TRBJ1-1 | TRBV7-9 | . | . | CASSTGQLGTEAFF | TGTGCCAGCAGCACGGGACAACTTGGGACTGAAGCTTTCTTT
TRBJ2-3 | TRBV7-8 | . | . | CASSKNRVSSTDTQYF | TGTGCCAGCAGCAAGAACCGGGTCTCTAGCACAGATACGCAGTATTTT
TRBJ1-2 | TRBV4-2 | . | . | CASSPGGEAHDYTF | TGTGCCAGCAGCCCGGGGGGAGAAGCACATGACTACACCTTC
TRBJ2-7 | TRBV2 | . | . | CASRGDSSYEQYF | TGTGCCAGCAGGGGGGACTCCTCCTACGAGCAGTACTTC
TRBJ2-3 | TRBV7-2 | TRBD2 | . | CASSWGTSGDTQYF | TGTGCCAGCAGCTGGGGGACTAGCGGAGATACGCAGTATTTT
TRBJ2-1 | TRBV18 | TRBD2 | . | CASSPLAGESNEQFF | TGTGCCAGCTCACCACTAGCGGGAGAGAGCAATGAGCAGTTCTTC
TRBJ1-6 | TRBV7-9 | . | . | CASSKVRAPNSPLHF | TGTGCCAGCAGCAAAGTCAGGGCGCCAAATTCACCCCTCCACTTT
TRBJ2-2 | TRBV4-2 | TRBD2 | . | CASSQVAGDTGELFF | TGTGCCAGCAGCCAAGTAGCGGGGGACACCGGGGAGCTGTTTTTT
TRBJ1-3 | TRBV19 | TRBD1 | . | CASRDRSSGNTIYF | TGTGCCAGTAGGGACAGGAGCTCTGGAAACACCATATATTTT
TRBJ1-5 | TRBV5-6 | TRBD1 | . | CASSLGTGGQPQHF | TGTGCCAGCAGCTTAGGGACAGGCGGTCAGCCCCAGCATTTT
TRBJ1-6 | TRBV5-1 | TRBD1 | . | CASSGDSGDSPLHF | TGCGCCAGCAGCGGGGACAGTGGGGATTCACCCCTCCACTTT
TRBJ1-2 | TRBV18 | TRBD1 | . | CASSPRTGAYGYTF | TGTGCCAGCTCACCCCGAACAGGGGCTTATGGCTACACCTTC
TRBJ1-1 | TRBV5-1 | . | . | CASSLDVQEAFF | TGCGCCAGCAGCTTGGACGTACAGGAAGCTTTCTTT
TRBJ2-1 | TRBV18 | TRBD2 | once | CASSPPGLVNEQFF | TGTGCCAGCTCACCACCGGGACTAGTCAATGAGCAGTTCTTC
TRBJ1-2 | TRBV29-1 | TRBD1 | . | CSARQGNYGYTF | TGCAGCGCGAGACAGGGGAACTATGGCTACACCTTC
TRBJ1-2 | TRBV6-1 | . | once | CASGHRFYGYTF | TGTGCCAGCGGACACCGTTTTTATGGCTACACCTTC
TRBJ2-1 | TRBV10-3 | TRBD1 | . | CAISPDRVGQFF | TGTGCCATCAGTCCCGACAGGGTAGGGCAGTTCTTC
TRBJ1-2 | TRBV5-6 | TRBD1 | . | CASSTGTGRGYTF | TGTGCCAGCAGTACCGGGACAGGTCGTGGCTACACCTTC
TRBJ1-2 | TRBV30 | . | . | CAWTPFEGYGYTF | TGTGCCTGGACCCCCTTTGAGGGCTATGGCTACACCTTC
TRBJ1-2 | TRBV30 | . | . | CAWSVQAGGYTF | TGTGCCTGGAGTGTACAGGCTGGAGGCTACACCTTC
TRBJ2-7 | TRBV6-4 | TRBD1 | . | CASSDPDWYGQGNYEQYF | TGTGCCAGCAGTGACCCGGACTGGTACGGACAGGGCAACTACGAGCAGTACTTC
TRBJ2-1 | TRBV7-2 | TRBD2 | . | CASSLWAGEANEQFF | TGTGCCAGCAGCCTCTGGGCGGGAGAGGCGAATGAGCAGTTCTTC
TRBJ1-2 | TRBV4-1 | . | . | CASSLWEPEQGGYGYTF | TGCGCCAGCAGCCTATGGGAACCGGAGCAAGGGGGCTATGGCTACACCTTC
TRBJ2-5 | TRBV18 | TRBD2 | . | CASSRLAGKEETQYF | TGTGCCAGCTCACGCTTAGCGGGAAAGGAAGAGACCCAGTACTTC
TRBJ1-5 | TRBV28 | . | . | CASSTPPGGNQPQHF | TGTGCCAGCAGCACCCCCCCGGGGGGCAATCAGCCCCAGCATTTT
TRBJ1-4 | TRBV6-6 | TRBD1 | . | CASRTGTASNEKLFF | TGTGCCAGCAGAACCGGGACAGCCTCTAATGAAAAACTGTTTTTT
TRBJ1-2 | TRBV5-6 | . | . | CASSLQGGSYGYTF | TGTGCCAGCAGCTTGCAGGGAGGGAGCTATGGCTACACCTTC
TRBJ2-1 | TRBV28 | . | . | CASSYRGIEQFF | TGTGCCAGCAGCTATCGGGGTATTGAGCAGTTCTTC
TRBJ2-1 | TRBV5-1 | TRBD2 | once | CASSLVGLAGIEQFF | TGCGCCAGCAGCTTGGTAGGACTAGCGGGGATTGAGCAGTTCTTC
TRBJ2-5 | TRBV5-1 | . | once | CASSLDSSQETQYF | TGCGCCAGCAGCTTGGATTCTTCGCAAGAGACCCAGTACTTC
TRBJ1-2 | TRBV6-1 | . | . | CASSGKHGTHYYGYTF | TGTGCCAGCAGTGGAAAACACGGGACACATTACTATGGCTACACCTTC
TRBJ1-5 | TRBV7-9 | . | . | CASSLAEAAQHF | TGTGCCAGCAGCTTAGCGGAGGCGGCCCAGCATTTT
TRBJ1-1 | TRBV4-3 | . | . | CASSQDGREEAFF | TGCGCCAGCAGCCAAGATGGTCGGGAAGAGGCTTTCTTT
TRBJ1-2 | TRBV7-2 | . | . | CASSLGGVYGYTF | TGTGCCAGCAGCTTAGGAGGCGTCTATGGCTACACCTTC